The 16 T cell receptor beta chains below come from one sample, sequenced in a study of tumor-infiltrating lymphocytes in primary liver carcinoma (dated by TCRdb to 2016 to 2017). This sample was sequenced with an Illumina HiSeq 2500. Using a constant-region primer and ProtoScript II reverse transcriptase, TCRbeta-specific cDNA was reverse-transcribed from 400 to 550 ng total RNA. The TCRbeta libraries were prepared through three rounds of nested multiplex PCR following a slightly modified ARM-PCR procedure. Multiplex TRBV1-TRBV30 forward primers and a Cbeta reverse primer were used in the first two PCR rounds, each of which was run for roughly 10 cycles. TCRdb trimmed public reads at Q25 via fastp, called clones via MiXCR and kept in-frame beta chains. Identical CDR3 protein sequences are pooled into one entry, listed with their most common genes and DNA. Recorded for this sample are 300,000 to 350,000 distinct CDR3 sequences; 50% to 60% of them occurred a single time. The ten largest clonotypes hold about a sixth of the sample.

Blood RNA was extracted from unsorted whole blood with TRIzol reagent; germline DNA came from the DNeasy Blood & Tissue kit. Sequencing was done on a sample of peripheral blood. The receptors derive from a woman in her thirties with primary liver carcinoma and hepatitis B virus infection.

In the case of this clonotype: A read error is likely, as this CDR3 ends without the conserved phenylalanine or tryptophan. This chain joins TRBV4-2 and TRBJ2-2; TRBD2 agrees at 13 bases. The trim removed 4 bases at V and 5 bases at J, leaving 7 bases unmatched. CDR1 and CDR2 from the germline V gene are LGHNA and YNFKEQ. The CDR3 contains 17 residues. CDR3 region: CASSRGLAGVETGELFY. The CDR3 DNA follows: TGTGCCAGCAGCCGCGGACTAGCGGGAGTCGAAACCGGGGAGCTGTTTTAT.

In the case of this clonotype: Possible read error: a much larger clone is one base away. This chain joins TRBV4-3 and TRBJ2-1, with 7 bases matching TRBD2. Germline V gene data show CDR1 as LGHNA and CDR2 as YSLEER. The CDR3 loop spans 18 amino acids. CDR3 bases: TGCGCCAGCAGCCAAGAGCCGGCGGGGGAGGTAGGCTACGATGAGCAGTTCTTC. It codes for CASSQEPAGEVGYDEQFF.

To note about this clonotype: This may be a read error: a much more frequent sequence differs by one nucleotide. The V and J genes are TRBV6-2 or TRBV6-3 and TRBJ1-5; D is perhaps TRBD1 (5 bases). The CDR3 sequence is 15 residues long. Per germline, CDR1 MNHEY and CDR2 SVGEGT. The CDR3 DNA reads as TGTGTCAGCAGTAGCCACCTTAGGGGTGGGCAGCCCCAGCATTTT. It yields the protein CVSSSHLRGGQPQHF.

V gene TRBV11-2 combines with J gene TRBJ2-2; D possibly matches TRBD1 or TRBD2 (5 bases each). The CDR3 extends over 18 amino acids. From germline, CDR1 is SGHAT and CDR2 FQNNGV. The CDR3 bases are TGTGCTAACACCCGAAAGGCTGGGACGGGGACGAACACCGGGGAGCTGTTTTTT. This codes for CANTRKAGTGTNTGELFF. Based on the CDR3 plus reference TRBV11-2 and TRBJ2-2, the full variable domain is EAGVAQSPRYKIIEKRQSVAFWCNPISGHATLYWYQQILGQGPKLLIQFQNNGVVDDSQLPKDRFSAERLKGVDSTLKIQPAKLEDSAVYLCANTRKAGTGTNTGELFFGEGSRLTVL.

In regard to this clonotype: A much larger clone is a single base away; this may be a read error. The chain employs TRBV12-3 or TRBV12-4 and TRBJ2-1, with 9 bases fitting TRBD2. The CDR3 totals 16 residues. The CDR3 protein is CVSGNRAGGSYNEQFF. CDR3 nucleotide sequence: TGTGTCAGCGGTAATAGGGCGGGAGGGTCCTACAATGAGCAGTTCTTC.

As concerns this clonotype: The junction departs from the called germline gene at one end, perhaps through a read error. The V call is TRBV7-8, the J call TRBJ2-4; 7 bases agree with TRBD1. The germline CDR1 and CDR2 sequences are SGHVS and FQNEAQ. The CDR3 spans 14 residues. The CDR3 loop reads CVSSHRGSKNIQYF. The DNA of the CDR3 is TGTGTCAGCAGTCACAGGGGATCCAAAAACATTCAGTACTTC.

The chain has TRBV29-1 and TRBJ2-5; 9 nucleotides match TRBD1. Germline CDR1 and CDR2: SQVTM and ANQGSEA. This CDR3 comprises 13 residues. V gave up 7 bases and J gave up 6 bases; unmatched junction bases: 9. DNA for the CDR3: TGCAGCGCAAACGGACAGGGGACACAGACCCAGTACTTC. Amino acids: CSANGQGTQTQYF.

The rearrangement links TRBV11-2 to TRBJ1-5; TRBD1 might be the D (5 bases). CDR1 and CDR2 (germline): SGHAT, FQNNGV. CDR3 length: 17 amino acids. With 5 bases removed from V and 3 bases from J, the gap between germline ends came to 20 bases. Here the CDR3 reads CASSPLQLGGTNQPQHF. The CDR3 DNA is TGTGCCAGCAGCCCGCTCCAGTTGGGGGGAACCAATCAGCCCCAGCATTTT. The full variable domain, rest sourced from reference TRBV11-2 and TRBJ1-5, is EAGVAQSPRYKIIEKRQSVAFWCNPISGHATLYWYQQILGQGPKLLIQFQNNGVVDDSQLPKDRFSAERLKGVDSTLKIQPAKLEDSAVYLCASSPLQLGGTNQPQHFGDGTRLSIL.

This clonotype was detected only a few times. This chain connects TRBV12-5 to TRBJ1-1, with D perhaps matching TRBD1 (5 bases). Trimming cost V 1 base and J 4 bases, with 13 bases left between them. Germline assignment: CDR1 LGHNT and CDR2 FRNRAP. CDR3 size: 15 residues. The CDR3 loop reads CASGLGLPQGTEAFF. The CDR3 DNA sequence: TGTGCTAGTGGTTTGGGTCTCCCGCAGGGCACTGAAGCTTTCTTT.

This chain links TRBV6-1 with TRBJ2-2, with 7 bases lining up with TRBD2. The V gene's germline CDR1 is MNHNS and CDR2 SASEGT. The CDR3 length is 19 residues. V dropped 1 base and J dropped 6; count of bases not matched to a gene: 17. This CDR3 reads CASSEGLASIALHPGELFF. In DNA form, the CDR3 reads TGTGCCAGCAGTGAAGGACTAGCCTCAATTGCCCTCCATCCCGGGGAGCTGTTTTTT.

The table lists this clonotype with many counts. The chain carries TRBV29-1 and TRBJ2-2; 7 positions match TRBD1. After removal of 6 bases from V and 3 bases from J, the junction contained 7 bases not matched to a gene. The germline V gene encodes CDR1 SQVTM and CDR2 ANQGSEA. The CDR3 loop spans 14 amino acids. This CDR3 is CSVSWDRHTGELFF. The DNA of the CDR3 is TGCAGCGTGTCCTGGGACAGACACACCGGGGAGCTGTTTTTT.

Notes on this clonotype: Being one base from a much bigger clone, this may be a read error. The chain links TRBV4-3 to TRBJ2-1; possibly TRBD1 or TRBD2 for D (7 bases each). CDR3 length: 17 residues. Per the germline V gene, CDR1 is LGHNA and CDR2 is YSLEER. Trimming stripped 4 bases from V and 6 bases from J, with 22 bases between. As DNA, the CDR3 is TGCGCCAGCAGCCTGTCCCGGGAGGCCGCAGGGGGCAATGAGCAGTTCTTC. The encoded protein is CASSLSREAAGGNEQFF.

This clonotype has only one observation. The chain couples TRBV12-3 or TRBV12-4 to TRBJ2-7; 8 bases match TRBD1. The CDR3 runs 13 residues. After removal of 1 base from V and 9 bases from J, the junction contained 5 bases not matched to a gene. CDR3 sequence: CASSLVQGDVQYF. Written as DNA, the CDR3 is TGTGCCAGCAGTTTAGTACAGGGGGACGTGCAGTACTTC.

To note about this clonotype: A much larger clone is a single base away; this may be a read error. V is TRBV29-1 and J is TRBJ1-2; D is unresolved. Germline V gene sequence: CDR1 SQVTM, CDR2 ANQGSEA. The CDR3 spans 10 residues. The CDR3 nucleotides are TGCGGCGCCTTTAACTATGGCTACACCTTC. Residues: CGAFNYGYTF.

The CDR3 protein is CASSYGTGRAQGDLHF. CDR3 nucleotides: TGTGCCAGCAGTTACGGGACAGGGCGCGCGCAGGGTGATCTCCACTTT. The chain employs TRBV6-5 and TRBJ1-6; 9 bases align to TRBD1. Germline V gives CDR1 MNHEY, CDR2 SVGAGI. The CDR3 has 16 residues. The V segment lost 2 bases and the J segment 16 bases; nucleotides outside the gene matches: 15.

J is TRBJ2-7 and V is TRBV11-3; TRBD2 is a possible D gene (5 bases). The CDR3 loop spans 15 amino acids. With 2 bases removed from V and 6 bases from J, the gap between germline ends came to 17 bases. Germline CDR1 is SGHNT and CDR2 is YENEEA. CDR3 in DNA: TGTGCCAGCAGCTTACCCCCCGTGAGGGCCTCCGAGCAGTACTTC. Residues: CASSLPPVRASEQYF.